The 14 T cell receptor beta chains listed next were all sequenced from one sample in a study of Ad26.COV2.S vaccination and SARS-CoV-2 variants. Treatment here: 15 to 20 received Ad26.COV2.S at low or high dose, single or two shots; 5 received placebo; per-sample allocation not given. Material that was analyzed had been drawn on day 63 after the first vaccine or placebo injection. Clones were sequenced by immunoSEQ multiplex PCR, and TCRdb holds only the in-frame ones, with some missing. There are 360,000 or so clones in the sample; roughly 90% occur only once, and 1.9% lies in the top ten. Sample: peripheral blood, taken in a trial of Ad26.COV2.S vaccine versus placebo. The receptors stem from a person aged 18-65 years who received the Ad26.COV2.S COVID-19 vaccine or a placebo.

This clone has a single count. This rearrangement joins TRBV18 to TRBJ1-1; 7 nucleotides line up with TRBD1. Germline V gene sequence: CDR1 KGHSH, CDR2 LQKENI. The CDR3 has 13 residues. The J segment lost 4 bases and the V segment lost 6 bases, leaving 5 bases of the junction unmatched. The CDR3 region has the DNA TGTGCCAGCTCCCTCGACAGGGCCACTGAAGCTTTCTTT. It translates to CASSLDRATEAFF.

This chain connects TRBV5-1 to TRBJ2-4; 7 nucleotides agree with TRBD1. V dropped 4 bases and J dropped 5; count of bases not matched to a gene: 3. This CDR3 has 13 residues. Per germline, CDR1 SGHRS and CDR2 YFSETQ. As DNA, the CDR3 is TGCGCCAGCAGCACAGGGGCGCAAAACATTCAGTACTTC. The encoded protein is CASSTGAQNIQYF. Using reference TRBV5-1 and TRBJ2-4 for the parts outside the CDR3, the full variable domain is KAGVTQTPRYLIKTRGQQVTLSCSPISGHRSVSWYQQTPGQGLQFLFEYFSETQRNKGNFPGRFSGRQFSNSRSEMNVSTLELGDSALYLCASSTGAQNIQYFGAGTRLSVL.

This clone was counted only a few times. The chain is built from TRBV7-2 and TRBJ2-3, with D hard to call. The CDR3 consists of 15 residues. V shed 0 bases and J shed 0 bases, with 7 bases lying between them. The germline CDR1 and CDR2 sequences are SGHTA and FQGNSA. CDR3 amino acids: CASSLAAGSTDTQYF. The CDR3 nucleotides read TGTGCCAGCAGCTTAGCTGCCGGTAGCACAGATACGCAGTATTTT.

This clone is a singleton in its sample. The genes are TRBV18 and TRBJ2-1; TRBD1 aligns across 7 bases. In germline, CDR1 is KGHSH, CDR2 LQKENI. The CDR3 totals 14 residues. J gave up 8 bases and V 4 bases, and 8 bases lay outside the gene matches. The CDR3 reads CASSLGDQGDEQFF. As DNA, the CDR3 is TGTGCCAGCTCACTCGGAGATCAGGGGGATGAGCAGTTCTTC. The whole variable domain, filled in from reference TRBV18 and TRBJ2-1, reads NAGVMQNPRHLVRRRGQEARLRCSPMKGHSHVYWYRQLPEEGLKFMVYLQKENIIDESGMPKERFSAEFPKEGPSILRIQQVVRGDSAAYFCASSLGDQGDEQFFGPGTRLTVL.

The gene calls are TRBV13 and TRBJ1-1; tentative D call: TRBD1 (5 bases). V was pared by 4 bases and J by 5 bases, with 8 bases between. Germline values: CDR1 PRHDT, CDR2 FYEKMQ (reference sequence). CDR3 size: 12 residues. The CDR3 DNA follows: TGTGCCAGCAGCTCGGGGGGGACTGAAGCTTTCTTT. Encoded protein: CASSSGGTEAFF.

The chain combines TRBV6-5 with TRBJ1-6; D uncertain. Germline CDR1 MNHEY, CDR2 SVGAGI. The CDR3 runs 16 residues. V dropped 0 bases and J dropped 0 bases, with 6 bases sitting between them. CDR3 amino acids: CASSYSGSSYNSPLHF. The CDR3 DNA reads TGTGCCAGCAGTTACTCGGGGAGCTCCTATAATTCACCCCTCCACTTT.

CDR3 coding DNA: TGTGCGCCCCGGAGGGGCTGGGAGCAGTACTTC. Its protein is CAPRRGWEQYF. V gene TRBV12-3 or TRBV12-4 combines with J gene TRBJ2-7; possible D gene TRBD2, 6 bases. The CDR3 length is 11 residues.

This clone was seen a few times. The V gene is TRBV3-1 (or the pseudogene TRBV3-2), the J gene TRBJ2-7; possibly TRBD1 for D (6 bases). V lost 3 bases to trimming and J lost 3 bases, with 12 bases between them. The CDR3 is 14 amino acids. Germline V gene sequence: CDR1 LGHDT, CDR2 YNNKEL (reference sequence). CDR3 nucleotide sequence: TGTGCCAGCAGCCAGGGGGCACGCAACTACGAGCAGTACTTC. Its protein is CASSQGARNYEQYF.

V and J are TRBV7-9 and TRBJ2-7; 7 bases align to TRBD1. In germline, CDR1 is SEHNR, CDR2 FQNEAQ (reference sequence). V shed 0 bases, J shed 6 bases, and the junction held 2 bases outside the gene matches. CDR3 length: 13 residues. The CDR3, as DNA: TGTGCCAGCAGCTTAGCTTACAGGGGCGAGCAGTACTTC. Translation gives CASSLAYRGEQYF. Full variable domain (remainder filled in from reference TRBV7-9 and TRBJ2-7): DTGVSQNPRHKITKRGQNVTFRCDPISEHNRLYWYRQTLGQGPEFLTYFQNEAQLEKSRLLSDRFSAERPKGSFSTLEIQRTEQGDSAMYLCASSLAYRGEQYFGPGTRLTVT.

This chain connects TRBV6-1 to TRBJ2-3; tentatively, D is TRBD2 (6 bases). The CDR3 loop spans 16 amino acids. V lost 2 bases, J lost 3 bases, and 15 bases lay in between. Germline V CDR1 and CDR2: MNHNS, SASEGT. CDR3 in amino acids: CASSENIGGGTDTQYF. DNA of the CDR3: TGTGCCAGCAGTGAAAATATAGGAGGAGGGACAGATACGCAGTATTTT.

The V and J genes are TRBV18 and TRBJ2-3; 7 bases align to TRBD2. CDR3 length: 15 residues. Germline V gene lookup returns CDR1 KGHSH and CDR2 LQKENI. The V segment lost 5 bases and the J segment 8 bases; nucleotides outside the gene matches: 13. CDR3 in amino acids: CASSKTSAIEGTQYF. The CDR3 coding sequence is TGTGCCAGCTCAAAAACTAGCGCGATAGAGGGTACGCAGTATTTT.

The count of this clone is one. The V gene is TRBV30, the J gene TRBJ2-1, with 11 nucleotides matching TRBD2. There are 15 residues in the CDR3. Germline lookup yields CDR1 GTSNPN and CDR2 SVGIG (reference sequence). V shed 2 bases, J shed 6 bases, and the junction held 6 bases outside the gene matches. The CDR3: CAWSRLTSGINEQFF. Written as DNA, the CDR3 is TGTGCCTGGAGTCGACTGACTAGCGGGATCAATGAGCAGTTCTTC.

This clone was observed a few times. This rearrangement joins TRBV5-6 to TRBJ2-2, with 14 nucleotides matching TRBD2. The V gene's germline CDR1 is SGHDT and CDR2 YYEEEE. This CDR3 region has 16 residues. V was clipped by 4 bases and J by 6 bases; unmatched bases: 5. CDR3 DNA sequence: TGTGCCAGCAGCCGAGGGACTAGCGGGAGATCCGGGGAGCTGTTTTTT. This sequence encodes CASSRGTSGRSGELFF.

CDR3 protein: CASSYSRNGEQYF. CDR3 nucleotides: TGTGCCAGCAGTTACTCCCGGAATGGCGAGCAGTACTTC. This chain uses TRBV6-6 with TRBJ2-7; D ambiguous. This CDR3 contains 13 residues. In germline, CDR1 is MNHNY, CDR2 SVGAGI (reference sequence). V lost 0 bases to trimming and J lost 6 bases, with 9 bases between them.